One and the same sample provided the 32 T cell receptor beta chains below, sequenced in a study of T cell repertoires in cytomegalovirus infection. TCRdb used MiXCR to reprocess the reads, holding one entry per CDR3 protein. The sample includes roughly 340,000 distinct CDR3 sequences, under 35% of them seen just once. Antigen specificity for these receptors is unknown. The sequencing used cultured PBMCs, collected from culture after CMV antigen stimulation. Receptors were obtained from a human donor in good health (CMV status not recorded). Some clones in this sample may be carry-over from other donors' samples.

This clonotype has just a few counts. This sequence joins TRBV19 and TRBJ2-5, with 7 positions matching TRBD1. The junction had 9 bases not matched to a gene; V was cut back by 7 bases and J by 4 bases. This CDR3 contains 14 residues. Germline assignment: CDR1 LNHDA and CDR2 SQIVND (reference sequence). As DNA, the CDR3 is TGTGCCAGTACTGGAGGACAGGTAGGAGAGACCCAGTACTTC. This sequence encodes CASTGGQVGETQYF.

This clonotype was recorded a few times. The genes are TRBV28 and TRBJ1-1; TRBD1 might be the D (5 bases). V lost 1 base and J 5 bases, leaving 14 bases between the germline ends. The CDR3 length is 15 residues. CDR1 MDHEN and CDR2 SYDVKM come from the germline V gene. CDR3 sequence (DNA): TGTGCCAGCAGTTTATCCCGCGGGGGGGGGACTGAAGCTTTCTTT. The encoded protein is CASSLSRGGGTEAFF.

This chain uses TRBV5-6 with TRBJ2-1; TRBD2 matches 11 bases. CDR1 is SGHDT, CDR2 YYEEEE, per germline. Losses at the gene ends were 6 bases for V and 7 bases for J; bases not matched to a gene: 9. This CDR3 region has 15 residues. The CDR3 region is CASIPRTSGLNEQFF. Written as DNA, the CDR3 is TGTGCCAGCATCCCCAGGACTAGCGGGTTGAATGAGCAGTTCTTC.

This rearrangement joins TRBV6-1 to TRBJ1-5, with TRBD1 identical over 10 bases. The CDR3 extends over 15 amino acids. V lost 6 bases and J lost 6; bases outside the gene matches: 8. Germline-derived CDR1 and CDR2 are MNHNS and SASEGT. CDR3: CASSGDRGIGQPQHF. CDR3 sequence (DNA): TGTGCCAGCAGCGGGGACAGGGGTATTGGTCAGCCCCAGCATTTT.

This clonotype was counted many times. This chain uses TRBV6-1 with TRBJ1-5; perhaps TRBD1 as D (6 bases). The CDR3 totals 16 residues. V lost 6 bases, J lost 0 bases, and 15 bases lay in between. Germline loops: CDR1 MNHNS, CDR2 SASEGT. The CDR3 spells CASRLGGAPSNQPQHF. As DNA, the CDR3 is TGTGCCAGCAGATTAGGGGGGGCCCCTAGCAATCAGCCCCAGCATTTT.

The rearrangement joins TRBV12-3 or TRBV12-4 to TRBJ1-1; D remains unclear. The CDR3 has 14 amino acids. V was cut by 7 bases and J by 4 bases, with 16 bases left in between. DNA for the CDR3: TGTGCCAGCACCCGGAGAGGAGGGTTCACTGAAGCTTTCTTT. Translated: CASTRRGGFTEAFF.

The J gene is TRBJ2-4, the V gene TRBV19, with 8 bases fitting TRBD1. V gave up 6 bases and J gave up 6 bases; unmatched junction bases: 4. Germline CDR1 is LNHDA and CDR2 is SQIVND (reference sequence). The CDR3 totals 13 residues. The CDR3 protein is CASRIGQGNIQYF. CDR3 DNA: TGTGCCAGTAGGATCGGACAGGGAAACATTCAGTACTTC.

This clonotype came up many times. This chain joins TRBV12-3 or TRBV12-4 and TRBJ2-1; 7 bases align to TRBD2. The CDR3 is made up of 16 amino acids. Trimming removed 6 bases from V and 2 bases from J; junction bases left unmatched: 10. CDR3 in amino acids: CASSFYASGTYNEQFF. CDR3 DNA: TGTGCCAGCAGCTTCTATGCTAGCGGCACCTACAATGAGCAGTTCTTC.

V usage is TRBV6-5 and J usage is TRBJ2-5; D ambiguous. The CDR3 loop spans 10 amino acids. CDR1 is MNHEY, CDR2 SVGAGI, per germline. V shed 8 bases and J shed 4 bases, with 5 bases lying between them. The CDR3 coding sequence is TGTGCCAGCTTTGGAGAGACCCAGTACTTC. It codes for CASFGETQYF.

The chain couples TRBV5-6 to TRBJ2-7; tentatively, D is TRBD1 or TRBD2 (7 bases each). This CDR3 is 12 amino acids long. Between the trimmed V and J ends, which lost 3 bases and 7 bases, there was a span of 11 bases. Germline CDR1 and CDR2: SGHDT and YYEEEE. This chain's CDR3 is CASSYQGGEQYF. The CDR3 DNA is TGTGCCAGCAGCTATCAGGGGGGGGAGCAGTACTTC.

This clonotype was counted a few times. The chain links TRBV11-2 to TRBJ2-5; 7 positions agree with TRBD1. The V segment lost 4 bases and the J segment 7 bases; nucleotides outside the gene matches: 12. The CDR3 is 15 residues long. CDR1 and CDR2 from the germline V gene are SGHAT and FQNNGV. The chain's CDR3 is CASSSSGQTSATQYF. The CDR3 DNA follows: TGTGCCAGCAGCTCCTCGGGACAGACTTCGGCGACCCAGTACTTC.

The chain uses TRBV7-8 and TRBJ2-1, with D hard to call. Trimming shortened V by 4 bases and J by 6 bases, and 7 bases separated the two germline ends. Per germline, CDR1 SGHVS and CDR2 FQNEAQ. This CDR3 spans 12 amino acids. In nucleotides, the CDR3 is TGTGCCAGCAGCTCACAGTTCAATGAGCAGTTCTTC. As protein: CASSSQFNEQFF.

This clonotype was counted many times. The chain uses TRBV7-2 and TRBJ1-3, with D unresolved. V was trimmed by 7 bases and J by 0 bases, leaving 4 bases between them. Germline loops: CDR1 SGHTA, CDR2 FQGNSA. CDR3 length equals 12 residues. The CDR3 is CASTASGNTIYF. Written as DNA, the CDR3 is TGTGCCAGCACCGCCTCTGGAAACACCATATATTTT.

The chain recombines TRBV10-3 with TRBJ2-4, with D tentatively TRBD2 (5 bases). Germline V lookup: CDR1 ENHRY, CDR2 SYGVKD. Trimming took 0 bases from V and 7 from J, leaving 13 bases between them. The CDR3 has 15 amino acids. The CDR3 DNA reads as TGTGCCATCAGTGAGTCGAGACCCGGGGAGAACATTCAGTACTTC. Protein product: CAISESRPGENIQYF.

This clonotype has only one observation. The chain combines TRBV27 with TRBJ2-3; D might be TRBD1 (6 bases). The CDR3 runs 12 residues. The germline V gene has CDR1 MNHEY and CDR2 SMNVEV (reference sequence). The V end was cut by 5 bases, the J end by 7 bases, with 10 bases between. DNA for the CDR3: TGTGCCAGCAGTATACAGGGTCATACGCAGTATTTT. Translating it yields CASSIQGHTQYF.

The CDR3: CASTPGDFTEAFF. The CDR3 coding sequence is TGTGCCAGCACTCCAGGGGATTTCACTGAAGCTTTCTTT. The V call is TRBV2, the J call TRBJ1-1, with D possibly being TRBD1 (6 bases). CDR3 length: 13 amino acids. The V and J ends lost 7 bases and 4 bases respectively, with 13 bases between them. Germline CDR1 SNHLY, CDR2 FYNNEI.

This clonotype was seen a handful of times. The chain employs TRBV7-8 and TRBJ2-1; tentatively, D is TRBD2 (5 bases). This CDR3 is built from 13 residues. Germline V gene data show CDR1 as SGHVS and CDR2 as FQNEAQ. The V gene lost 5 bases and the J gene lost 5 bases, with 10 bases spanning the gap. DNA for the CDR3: TGTGCCAGCAGCCCTACTAGGGACAATGAGCAGTTCTTC. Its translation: CASSPTRDNEQFF. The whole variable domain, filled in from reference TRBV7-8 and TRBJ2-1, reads GAGVSQSPRYKVAKRGQDVALRCDPISGHVSLFWYQQALGQGPEFLTYFQNEAQLDKSGLPSDRFFAERPEGSVSTLKIQRTQQEDSAVYLCASSPTRDNEQFFGPGTRLTVL.

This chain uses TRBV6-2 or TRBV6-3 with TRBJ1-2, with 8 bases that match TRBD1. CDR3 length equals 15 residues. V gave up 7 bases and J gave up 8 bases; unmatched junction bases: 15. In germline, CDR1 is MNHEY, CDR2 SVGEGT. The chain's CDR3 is CASNHWGQEPEGYTF. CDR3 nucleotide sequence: TGTGCCAGCAACCATTGGGGACAGGAACCGGAAGGCTACACCTTC.

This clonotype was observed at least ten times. DNA of the CDR3: TGTGCCAGCAGCTCCGAGCGGACAGGTGGATTTTATCAGCCCCAGCATTTT. This codes for CASSSERTGGFYQPQHF. The chain combines TRBV7-8 with TRBJ1-5; TRBD1 aligns across 7 bases. The CDR3 has 17 residues. V lost 4 bases, J lost 5 bases, and 14 bases stayed unmatched. The germline V gene has CDR1 SGHVS and CDR2 FQNEAQ.

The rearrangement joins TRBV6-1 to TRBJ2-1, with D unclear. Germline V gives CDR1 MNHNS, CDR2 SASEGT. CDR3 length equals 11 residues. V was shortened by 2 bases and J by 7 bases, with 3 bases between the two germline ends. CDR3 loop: CASSERNEQFF. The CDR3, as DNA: TGTGCCAGCAGTGAAAGGAATGAGCAGTTCTTC.

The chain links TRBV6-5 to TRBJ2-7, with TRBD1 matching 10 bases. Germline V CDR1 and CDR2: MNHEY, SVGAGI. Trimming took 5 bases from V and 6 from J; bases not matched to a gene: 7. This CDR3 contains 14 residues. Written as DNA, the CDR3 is TGTGCCAGCAGTCTGGACAGGGGGACAGGCGAGCAGTACTTC. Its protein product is CASSLDRGTGEQYF.

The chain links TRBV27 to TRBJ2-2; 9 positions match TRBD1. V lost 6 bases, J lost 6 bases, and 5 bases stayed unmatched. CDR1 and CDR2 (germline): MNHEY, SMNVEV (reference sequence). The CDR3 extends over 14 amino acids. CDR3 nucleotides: TGTGCCAGCAGGGCGGACAGGGGATCCGGGGAGCTGTTTTTT. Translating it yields CASRADRGSGELFF.

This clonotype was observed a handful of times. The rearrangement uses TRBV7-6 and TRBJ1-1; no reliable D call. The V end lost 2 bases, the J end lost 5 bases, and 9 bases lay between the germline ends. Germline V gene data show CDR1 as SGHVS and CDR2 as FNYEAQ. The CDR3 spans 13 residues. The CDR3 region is CASSLRGRTEAFF. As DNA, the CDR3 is TGTGCCAGCAGCTTACGGGGAAGGACTGAAGCTTTCTTT. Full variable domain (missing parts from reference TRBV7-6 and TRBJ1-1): GAGVSQSPRYKVTKRGQDVALRCDPISGHVSLYWYRQALGQGPEFLTYFNYEAQQDKSGLPNDRFSAERPEGSISTLTIQRTEQRDSAMYRCASSLRGRTEAFFGQGTRLTVV.

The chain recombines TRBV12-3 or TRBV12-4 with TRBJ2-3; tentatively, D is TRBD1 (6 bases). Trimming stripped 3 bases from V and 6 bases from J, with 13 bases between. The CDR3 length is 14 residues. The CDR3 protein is CASSLGASGDTQYF. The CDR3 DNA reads TGTGCCAGCAGTTTGGGGGCTAGTGGGGATACGCAGTATTTT.

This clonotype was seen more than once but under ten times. CDR3 in amino acids: CASTSGGDQPQHF. The CDR3 DNA sequence: TGTGCCAGCACCTCAGGGGGCGATCAGCCCCAGCATTTT. V gene TRBV7-9 combines with J gene TRBJ1-5; 8 bases align to TRBD1. The CDR3 is 13 residues long. V was clipped by 7 bases and J by 5 bases; unmatched bases: 4. Germline assignment: CDR1 SEHNR and CDR2 FQNEAQ (reference sequence).

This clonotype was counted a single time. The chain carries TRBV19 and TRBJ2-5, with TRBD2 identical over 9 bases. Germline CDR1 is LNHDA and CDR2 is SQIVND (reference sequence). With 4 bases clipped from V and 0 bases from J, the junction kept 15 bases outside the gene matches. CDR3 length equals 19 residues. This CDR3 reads CASSKTAGGLSRYQETQYF. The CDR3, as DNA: TGTGCCAGTAGTAAAACAGCGGGGGGTCTCTCCAGGTACCAAGAGACCCAGTACTTC.

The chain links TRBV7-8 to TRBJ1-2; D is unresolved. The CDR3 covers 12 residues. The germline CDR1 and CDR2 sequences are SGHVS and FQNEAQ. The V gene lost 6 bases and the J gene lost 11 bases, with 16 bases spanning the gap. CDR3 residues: CASRTRTETYTF. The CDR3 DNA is TGTGCCAGCAGGACCCGGACGGAGACATACACCTTC. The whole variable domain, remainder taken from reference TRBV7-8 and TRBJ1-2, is GAGVSQSPRYKVAKRGQDVALRCDPISGHVSLFWYQQALGQGPEFLTYFQNEAQLDKSGLPSDRFFAERPEGSVSTLKIQRTQQEDSAVYLCASRTRTETYTFGSGTRLTVV.

The CDR3 sequence is CASSLGTGLRTDTQYF. The CDR3 DNA reads TGTGCCAGCAGCTTAGGGACAGGGCTGAGGACAGATACGCAGTATTTT. This chain uses TRBV7-2 with TRBJ2-3; 8 nucleotides align to TRBD1. Trimming took 1 base from V and 3 from J; bases not matched to a gene: 6. Germline V gene lookup returns CDR1 SGHTA and CDR2 FQGNSA. The CDR3 is 16 residues long.

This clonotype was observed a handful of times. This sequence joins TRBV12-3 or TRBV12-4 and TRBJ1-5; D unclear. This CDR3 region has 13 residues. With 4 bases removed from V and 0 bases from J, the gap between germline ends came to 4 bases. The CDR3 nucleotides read TGTGCCAGCAGTTATAATAGCAATCAGCCCCAGCATTTT. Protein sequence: CASSYNSNQPQHF.

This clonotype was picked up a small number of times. The CDR3 loop reads CASSMIGGPFRETQYF. The CDR3 region has the DNA TGTGCCAGTAGTATGATCGGGGGGCCGTTCAGAGAGACCCAGTACTTC. The chain uses TRBV19 and TRBJ2-5; a weak D match, TRBD2 (7 bases). CDR3 length equals 16 residues. The germline gives CDR1 LNHDA, CDR2 SQIVND (reference sequence). The germline V and J ends were trimmed by 3 bases and 4 bases, with 18 bases remaining between them.

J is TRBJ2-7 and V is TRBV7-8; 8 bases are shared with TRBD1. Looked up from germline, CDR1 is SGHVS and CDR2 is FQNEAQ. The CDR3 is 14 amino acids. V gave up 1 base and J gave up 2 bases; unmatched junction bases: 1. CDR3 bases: TGTGCCAGCAGCTTAGTGGGACAGGCCTACGAGCAGTACTTC. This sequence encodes CASSLVGQAYEQYF.

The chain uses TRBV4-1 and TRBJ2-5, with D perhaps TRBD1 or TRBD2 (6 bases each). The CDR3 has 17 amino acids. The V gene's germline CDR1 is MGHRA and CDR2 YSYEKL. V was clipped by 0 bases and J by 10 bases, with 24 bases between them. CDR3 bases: TGCGCCAGCAGCCAAGATGGTTTAGGGGACTCCCCCAGGGGCCAGTACTTC. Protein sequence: CASSQDGLGDSPRGQYF.